Listed here are 29 T cell receptor beta chains from one sample, sequenced in a study of cytomegalovirus exposure and HLA in healthy donors. The PCR was carried out with 60 Vbeta primers and 13 Jbeta primers. This table comes from immunoSEQ multiplex PCR, and its TCRdb copy is limited to in-frame clones, with some not included. Seen here are about 160,000 clones, 70% to 80% observed once, and the top ten hold around a tenth. The sequenced sample consisted of PBMCs. The receptors originated from a man younger than 35 in good health and CMV-seropositive.

This sequence joins TRBV6-6 and TRBJ1-5; perhaps TRBD1 as D (6 bases). CDR3 size: 14 residues. V dropped 10 bases and J dropped 8 bases, with 21 bases sitting between them. Germline V gives CDR1 MNHNY, CDR2 SVGAGI (reference sequence). The CDR3 sequence is CATQSWGGWEPQHF. DNA for the CDR3: TGTGCCACTCAAAGCTGGGGGGGCTGGGAGCCCCAGCATTTT.

The CDR3 loop reads CASSDRVGTGNGEQYF. CDR3 DNA sequence: TGTGCCAGCAGCGACAGGGTTGGGACTGGGAATGGGGAGCAGTACTTC. The genes are TRBV7-9 and TRBJ2-7; the D gene is possibly TRBD1 (7 bases). The CDR3 has 16 residues. Between the trimmed V and J ends, which lost 5 bases and 7 bases, there was a span of 24 bases. From germline, CDR1 is SEHNR and CDR2 FQNEAQ (reference sequence).

The chain combines TRBV6-1 with TRBJ1-2, with D tentatively TRBD1 (5 bases). Deletions cut 1 base from V and 7 bases from J, with 13 bases between. Germline CDR1 reads MNHNS; CDR2 reads SASEGT. The length of the CDR3 is 14 residues. Here the CDR3 reads CASSEEQVLGGYTF. DNA of the CDR3: TGTGCCAGCAGTGAAGAACAGGTTTTGGGTGGCTACACCTTC.

Remarks on this clone: The junction departs from the called germline gene at one end, perhaps through a read error. The DNA for the CDR3 is TGTGCCAGCAGCTTAGGGCCAGCGGACTCCTCCGAGCAGTACTTC. Translated, it gives CASSLGPADSSEQYF. The chain links TRBV7-9 to TRBJ2-7, with a weak D call TRBD2 (5 bases). The CDR3 contains 15 residues. Per the germline V gene, CDR1 is SEHNR and CDR2 is FQNEAQ (reference sequence).

The chain couples TRBV25-1 to TRBJ2-1; 14 bases match TRBD2. The germline V gene encodes CDR1 MGHDK and CDR2 SYGVNS. V lost 4 bases, J lost 12 bases, and 8 bases stayed unmatched. This CDR3 is 15 amino acids long. The CDR3 sequence is CASSGGLAGGVGQFF. The CDR3 region has the DNA TGTGCCAGCAGTGGCGGACTAGCGGGAGGTGTAGGGCAGTTCTTC.

The chain employs TRBV5-1 and TRBJ2-1, with 7 nucleotides matching TRBD2. Trimming cost V 5 bases and J 5 bases; bases outside gene matches: 7. Germline V gene sequence: CDR1 SGHRS, CDR2 YFSETQ. This CDR3 comprises 14 residues. CDR3 region: CASRETSVDNEQFF. The CDR3 region has the DNA TGCGCCAGCAGAGAAACTAGCGTTGACAATGAGCAGTTCTTC.

This sequence joins TRBV7-9 and TRBJ1-2; D call uncertain. V was cut by 4 bases and J by 8 bases, with 20 bases left in between. The CDR3 runs 15 residues. Germline V gives CDR1 SEHNR, CDR2 FQNEAQ (reference sequence). The CDR3 is CASSYDGDRRMGYTF. CDR3 in DNA: TGTGCCAGCAGCTATGACGGGGATCGTAGGATGGGCTACACCTTC.

The V gene is TRBV18, the J gene TRBJ1-2; D not certain. The CDR3 extends over 15 amino acids. V was trimmed by 0 bases and J by 4 bases, leaving 12 bases between them. Per the germline V gene, CDR1 is KGHSH and CDR2 is LQKENI. The CDR3 here is CASSPPAGGSYGYTF. CDR3 nucleotide sequence: TGTGCCAGCTCACCACCCGCAGGAGGTAGCTATGGCTACACCTTC.

The rearrangement joins TRBV29-1 to TRBJ1-2, with no clear D. V was clipped by 4 bases and J by 0 bases, with 6 bases between them. There are 12 residues in the CDR3. Looked up from germline, CDR1 is SQVTM and CDR2 is ANQGSEA. CDR3 sequence: CSVVSSNYGYTF. The CDR3 coding sequence is TGCAGCGTTGTATCTTCTAACTATGGCTACACCTTC.

This clone was found once. The genes are TRBV5-1 and TRBJ2-7, with a tentative D call TRBD2 (6 bases). The CDR3 has 15 amino acids. Germline V lookup: CDR1 SGHRS, CDR2 YFSETQ. V gave up 4 bases and J gave up 5 bases, with 19 bases separating them. CDR3 in amino acids: CASSDRDSYQHEQYF. Here the CDR3 DNA reads TGCGCCAGCAGCGACCGGGACTCCTACCAGCACGAGCAGTACTTC.

The gene calls are TRBV19 and TRBJ2-1; D perhaps matches TRBD2 (6 bases). The germline V gene encodes CDR1 LNHDA and CDR2 SQIVND (reference sequence). With 7 bases removed from V and 2 bases from J, the gap between germline ends came to 15 bases. The CDR3 is 15 amino acids. The CDR3 coding sequence is TGTGCCAGTACCCTGGCGGCGGGGCCCTACAATGAGCAGTTCTTC. This encodes CASTLAAGPYNEQFF.

The genes are TRBV6-6 and TRBJ1-5; no definite D call. The germline CDR1 and CDR2 sequences are MNHNY and SVGAGI (reference sequence). The CDR3 is 13 residues long. V was pared by 0 bases and J by 4 bases, with 4 bases between. CDR3 region: CASSYSRNQPQHF. In DNA, the CDR3 is TGTGCCAGCAGTTACTCGAGGAATCAGCCCCAGCATTTT.

The V gene is TRBV11-2, the J gene TRBJ1-2, with 10 bases aligning to TRBD1. Germline loops: CDR1 SGHAT, CDR2 FQNNGV. This CDR3 contains 15 residues. Trimming removed 4 bases from V and 1 base from J; junction bases left unmatched: 3. The CDR3: CASSSRDRGNYGYTF. As DNA, the CDR3 is TGTGCCAGCAGCTCCCGGGACAGGGGTAACTATGGCTACACCTTC.

This chain joins TRBV2 and TRBJ1-6, with TRBD1 matching over 10 bases. V shed 6 bases and J 5 bases; nucleotides not matched to a gene: 4. Germline V CDR1 and CDR2: SNHLY, FYNNEI. The CDR3 contains 15 residues. In DNA, the CDR3 is TGTGCCAGCAGCCCAGGGACAGGGGATAATTCACCCCTCCACTTT. It specifies CASSPGTGDNSPLHF.

The CDR3 bases are TGTGCCAGTAGTTTCCGGGAGGGCACTGAAGCTTTCTTT. Translating it yields CASSFREGTEAFF. The chain joins TRBV19 to TRBJ1-1; no reliable D call. This CDR3 contains 13 residues. Trimming removed 5 bases from V and 4 bases from J, with 11 bases in between. Per germline, CDR1 LNHDA and CDR2 SQIVND (reference sequence).

V gene TRBV2 combines with J gene TRBJ2-5; 9 bases fit TRBD2. V was clipped by 6 bases and J by 5 bases; unmatched bases: 10. CDR3 length equals 15 residues. Germline CDR1 SNHLY, CDR2 FYNNEI. The CDR3 here is CASRTSGGPGETQYF. The DNA for the CDR3 is TGTGCCAGCAGGACTAGCGGTGGGCCTGGGGAGACCCAGTACTTC.

The chain is built from TRBV14 and TRBJ2-3; unclear D gene. Germline V gene lookup returns CDR1 SGHDN and CDR2 FVKESK. The CDR3 spans 15 residues. V was shortened by 4 bases and J by 0 bases, with 11 bases between the two germline ends. The CDR3 reads CASSLQLASTDTQYF. For the CDR3, the DNA is TGTGCCAGCAGCCTTCAGTTGGCAAGCACAGATACGCAGTATTTT.

V is TRBV7-2 and J is TRBJ1-1; maybe TRBD1 (5 bases). This CDR3 has 14 amino acids. Germline V gene lookup returns CDR1 SGHTA and CDR2 FQGNSA. Trimming cost V 5 bases and J 5 bases, with 15 bases left between them. CDR3 nucleotides: TGTGCCAGCAGCCGCGGCGGGGCTGGAACTGAAGCTTTCTTT. Translation: CASSRGGAGTEAFF. Using reference TRBV7-2 and TRBJ1-1 for the parts outside the CDR3, the full variable domain is GAGVSQSPSNKVTEKGKDVELRCDPISGHTALYWYRQSLGQGLEFLIYFQGNSAPDKSGLPSDRFSAERTGGSVSTLTIQRTQQEDSAVYLCASSRGGAGTEAFFGQGTRLTVV.

The chain is built from TRBV5-6 and TRBJ2-7, with 8 nucleotides matching TRBD1. J gave up 6 bases and V 2 bases, and 4 bases lay outside the gene matches. Germline loops: CDR1 SGHDT, CDR2 YYEEEE. CDR3 length equals 13 residues. CDR3 coding DNA: TGTGCCAGCAGCTTAGGACAGGGCCGCGAGCAGTACTTC. Amino acids: CASSLGQGREQYF.

This clone was recorded a few times. The chain recombines TRBV5-5 with TRBJ1-6; 9 bases match TRBD1. This CDR3 has 18 residues. V was clipped by 0 bases and J by 6 bases; unmatched bases: 10. From germline, CDR1 is SGHKS and CDR2 YYEKEE (reference sequence). The CDR3 nucleotides read TGTGCCAGCAGCTTGGTTTGGGACAGGGTGACGATTAATTCACCCCTCCACTTT. Amino acids: CASSLVWDRVTINSPLHF.

The chain is built from TRBV5-1 and TRBJ2-5; a possible D gene is TRBD2 (6 bases). TRBJ2-7 explains the end of the DNA better; the J call may be wrong. In germline, CDR1 is SGHRS, CDR2 YFSETQ. The CDR3 spans 16 residues. As DNA, the CDR3 is TGCGCCAGCAGTTTTTCCGGGACTCCAGCCTCCTACGAGCAGTACTTC. Its translation: CASSFSGTPASYEQYF.

The CDR3 reads CASSLFDRQNTEAFF. The CDR3, as DNA: TGTGCCAGCTCACTATTCGACAGGCAGAACACTGAAGCTTTCTTT. The chain is built from TRBV18 and TRBJ1-1; D may be TRBD1 (6 bases). The ends were cut back, 4 bases at V and 1 base at J, with 13 bases in the middle. The CDR3 sequence is 15 residues long. The germline V gene has CDR1 KGHSH and CDR2 LQKENI.

This clone was observed a few times. The chain links TRBV6-6 to TRBJ1-6, with D perhaps TRBD1 (5 bases). The germline V gene encodes CDR1 MNHNY and CDR2 SVGAGI (reference sequence). The CDR3 has 13 residues. With 7 bases removed from V and 11 bases from J, the gap between germline ends came to 15 bases. The CDR3 coding sequence is TGTGCCAGCAACCGACAGAGCTATGCACCCCTCCACTTT. Protein product: CASNRQSYAPLHF.

The sample holds one count of this clone. The J gene is TRBJ2-2, the V gene TRBV21-1; the table assigns TRBD2, which was not confirmed against the DNA. TRBV21-1 is flagged as a pseudogene. This CDR3 is built from 21 residues. The CDR3 nucleotides are TGTGCCAGCAGCAAACCTACATTGACTAGCGGGGGGCCACTGAACACCGGGGAGCTGTTTTTT. This gives the protein CASSKPTLTSGGPLNTGELFF.

The chain combines TRBV10-3 with TRBJ2-3, with 13 bases that match TRBD2. The CDR3 runs 15 residues. Trimming cost V 7 bases and J 4 bases; bases outside gene matches: 5. Germline CDR1 and CDR2: ENHRY and SYGVKD. The CDR3 DNA follows: TGTGCCATCAAGGGACTAGCGGGGTTCTCAGATACGCAGTATTTT. It translates to CAIKGLAGFSDTQYF.

The chain uses TRBV5-6 and TRBJ1-2, with D hard to call. The germline V gene encodes CDR1 SGHDT and CDR2 YYEEEE. There are 12 residues in the CDR3. Trimming removed 7 bases from V and 3 bases from J, with 10 bases in between. CDR3 amino acids: CASGADDYGYTF. The CDR3, as DNA: TGTGCCAGCGGCGCGGATGACTATGGCTACACCTTC.

J is TRBJ2-2 and V is TRBV25-1; D may be TRBD2 (6 bases). Germline assignment: CDR1 MGHDK and CDR2 SYGVNS. The CDR3 consists of 15 residues. V was clipped by 7 bases and J by 5 bases, with 17 bases between them. This CDR3 reads CASISSTSITGELFF. The CDR3 DNA reads TGTGCCAGCATCTCTTCGACTAGTATTACCGGGGAGCTGTTTTTT.

This rearrangement joins TRBV9 to TRBJ1-1; 8 positions agree with TRBD1. V lost 4 bases to trimming and J lost 4 bases; unmatched junction nucleotides: 12. The CDR3 spans 16 residues. Germline CDR1 is SGDLS and CDR2 is YYNGEE. This CDR3 reads CASSPRRQGAGTEAFF. CDR3 DNA: TGTGCCAGCAGCCCAAGACGTCAGGGGGCTGGCACTGAAGCTTTCTTT.

CDR3 region: CATSRGGRVRHEQYF. Written as DNA, the CDR3 is TGTGCCACCAGCAGAGGCGGCAGGGTGCGCCACGAGCAGTACTTC. V is TRBV15 and J is TRBJ2-7; TRBD1 might be the D (5 bases). V lost 1 base, J lost 5 bases, and 15 bases lay in between. CDR3 length: 15 amino acids. CDR1 is LNHNV, CDR2 YYDKDF, per germline (reference sequence).